This T cell receptor beta chain comes out of a study of CD4 T cells in relation to SARS-CoV-2 and coronaviruses. About the study: PBMCs were cultured with antigen for roughly 11 days before TCR beta sequencing. Shared crossreactive spike epitopes were mapped to their HLA restriction.

TCRdb's copy holds only in-frame clones and misses some; the assay was immunoSEQ multiplex PCR. The sample yields about 26,000 clones, around two thirds seen once. This CDR3 spans 16 amino acids. V lost 2 bases to trimming and J lost 2 bases, with 15 bases between them. The germline V gene encodes CDR1 MNHEY and CDR2 SVGAGI. CD4+ T cells from unexposed donors were obtained before the COVID-19 pandemic (2011-2018). After roughly ten days of culture, CD4+ T cells were isolated. As to this clone: Antigen: not known.

The sequence derives from a human donor in good health. The J gene is TRBJ2-5, the V gene TRBV6-5, with TRBD1 as a possible D gene (6 bases). Material for sequencing was CD4+ T cells from PBMCs, cultured in vitro. The CDR3 sequence: CASSYLQGKGQETQYF. For the CDR3, the DNA is TGTGCCAGCAGTTACCTGCAGGGGAAGGGACAAGAGACCCAGTACTTC.